These T cell receptor beta chains were read from a single sample in a study of blood T cell repertoires in COVID-19. The method was immunoSEQ multiplex PCR; TCRdb's version includes in-frame clones alone and lacks a portion of them. Of about 140,000 clones in the sample, around 81% were seen once. Sequencing was performed on peripheral blood. These receptors were taken from a human donor in a cohort sampled during active COVID-19. Both conserved end residues are part of each CDR3. The order of the fields is V gene, J gene, clone size, D gene, CDR3 protein, CDR3 DNA. The D gene is left open where the match is weak. For some rows the clone size is stated as once, few or many, or as a class when expanded; others skip it.

V: TRBV4-2; J: TRBJ1-5; size: .; D: TRBD1; CDR3: CASSQMDRGENQPQHF; DNA: TGTGCCAGCAGCCAAATGGACAGGGGGGAAAATCAGCCCCAGCATTTT
V: TRBV28; J: TRBJ1-4; size: .; D: TRBD1; CDR3: CASSTQGAGSEKLFF; DNA: TGTGCCAGCAGTACCCAGGGGGCAGGGAGTGAAAAACTGTTTTTT
V: TRBV19; J: TRBJ2-5; size: .; D: TRBD2; CDR3: CASSIQAWGLPKETQYF; DNA: TGTGCCAGTAGTATACAGGCTTGGGGACTACCGAAAGAGACCCAGTACTTC
V: TRBV14; J: TRBJ2-7; size: .; D: TRBD2; CDR3: CASSQDWASGRLSSYEQYF; DNA: TGTGCCAGCAGCCAAGATTGGGCTAGCGGGAGACTGAGCTCCTACGAGCAGTACTTC
V: TRBV28; J: TRBJ2-3; size: .; D: TRBD2; CDR3: CASSLRVGYSSSGDERDTQYF; DNA: TGTGCCAGCAGTTTAAGGGTTGGGTATTCGTCTAGCGGAGACGAAAGAGATACGCAGTATTTT
V: TRBV6-6; J: TRBJ1-2; size: few; D: .; CDR3: CASETRSRYGYTF; DNA: TGTGCCAGCGAGACACGGTCTCGCTATGGCTACACCTTC
V: TRBV19; J: TRBJ1-5; size: once; D: .; CDR3: CASSIRGAGGHQPQHF; DNA: TGTGCCAGTAGTATAAGGGGGGCGGGGGGCCATCAGCCCCAGCATTTT
V: TRBV25-1; J: TRBJ2-1; size: .; D: TRBD1; CDR3: CASKPGQGWWAGSNEQFF; DNA: TGTGCCAGCAAACCGGGACAGGGGTGGTGGGCGGGATCTAATGAGCAGTTCTTC
V: TRBV27; J: TRBJ2-7; size: .; D: TRBD2; CDR3: CASSLVTSGTYEQYF; DNA: TGTGCCAGCAGTTTAGTGACTAGCGGGACCTACGAGCAGTACTTC
V: TRBV16; J: TRBJ2-7; size: few; D: .; CDR3: CASSQLGSGGRSSYEQYF; DNA: TGTGCCAGCAGCCAATTGGGCTCGGGGGGCCGAAGCTCCTACGAGCAGTACTTC
V: TRBV11-3; J: TRBJ2-6; size: .; D: .; CDR3: CASSYEQGSSGANVLTF; DNA: TGTGCCAGCAGCTACGAACAGGGAAGCTCTGGGGCCAACGTCCTGACTTTC
V: TRBV7-2; J: TRBJ2-1; size: .; D: .; CDR3: CASSSDSPRQFF; DNA: TGTGCCAGCAGCTCGGACAGCCCGAGGCAGTTCTTC
V: TRBV6-5; J: TRBJ2-2; size: .; D: .; CDR3: CASQKQGNTGELFF; DNA: TGTGCCAGCCAGAAACAGGGGAACACCGGGGAGCTGTTTTTT
V: TRBV10-1; J: TRBJ2-7; size: .; D: TRBD2; CDR3: CASIEKAGRQYF; DNA: TGCGCCAGCATAGAAAAAGCGGGACGTCAGTACTTC
V: TRBV15; J: TRBJ2-2; size: .; D: .; CDR3: CATSRGSTEGELFF; DNA: TGTGCCACCAGCAGAGGTTCTACAGAAGGGGAGCTGTTTTTT
V: TRBV19; J: TRBJ1-5; size: .; D: .; CDR3: CASSHPGGDQPQHF; DNA: TGTGCCAGTAGTCACCCCGGGGGGGATCAGCCCCAGCATTTT
V: TRBV5-1; J: TRBJ2-7; size: .; D: TRBD1; CDR3: CASSLDGTGYSEQYF; DNA: TGCGCCAGCAGCTTGGATGGGACAGGGTATAGCGAGCAGTACTTC
V: TRBV5-8; J: TRBJ2-3; size: .; D: TRBD2; CDR3: CASSFRLAETFTDTQYF; DNA: TGTGCCAGCAGCTTTCGACTAGCGGAGACCTTCACAGATACGCAGTATTTT
V: TRBV10-3; J: TRBJ2-3; size: .; D: TRBD2; CDR3: CAISEGPAGVIDTQYF; DNA: TGTGCCATCAGTGAGGGCCCAGCGGGAGTGATAGATACGCAGTATTTT
V: TRBV25-1; J: TRBJ1-4; size: .; D: .; CDR3: CASSETRRNEKLFF; DNA: TGTGCCAGCAGTGAGACACGCCGGAATGAAAAACTGTTTTTT
V: TRBV5-1; J: TRBJ2-7; size: few; D: .; CDR3: CASSNLQGLEQYF; DNA: TGCGCCAGCAGCAACCTGCAGGGTCTCGAGCAGTACTTC
V: TRBV7-2; J: TRBJ2-7; size: .; D: TRBD1; CDR3: CASSVGTGAFYEQYF; DNA: TGTGCCAGCAGCGTCGGGACAGGGGCCTTCTACGAGCAGTACTTC
V: TRBV29-1; J: TRBJ1-4; size: .; D: .; CDR3: CSVEGQTNEKLFF; DNA: TGCAGCGTTGAAGGACAGACTAATGAAAAACTGTTTTTT
V: TRBV3-1/TRBV3-2; J: TRBJ2-7; size: few; D: TRBD2; CDR3: CASSQTGQAGTSGYEQYF; DNA: TGTGCCAGCAGCCAAACAGGACAAGCCGGGACTAGCGGCTACGAGCAGTACTTC
V: TRBV24-1; J: TRBJ2-3; size: .; D: TRBD1; CDR3: CATSGQGVLTDTQYF; DNA: TGTGCCACCAGTGGACAGGGGGTTTTGACAGATACGCAGTATTTT
V: TRBV6-5; J: TRBJ1-2; size: .; D: .; CDR3: CASSLQENYGYTF; DNA: TGTGCCAGCAGTTTACAGGAGAACTATGGCTACACCTTC
V: TRBV7-2; J: TRBJ1-2; size: .; D: TRBD1; CDR3: CASSNGQGYGYTF; DNA: TGTGCCAGCAGCAACGGACAGGGCTATGGCTACACCTTC
V: TRBV5-1; J: TRBJ2-7; size: .; D: .; CDR3: CASSLTGPATLEQYF; DNA: TGCGCCAGCAGCTTGACAGGGCCGGCCACTCTCGAGCAGTACTTC
V: TRBV3-1/TRBV3-2; J: TRBJ1-1; size: .; D: TRBD1; CDR3: CASSQDSGGYTEAFF; DNA: TGTGCCAGCAGCCAAGATTCAGGGGGCTACACTGAAGCTTTCTTT
V: TRBV2; J: TRBJ1-2; size: .; D: TRBD1; CDR3: CASSRQGSDYGYTF; DNA: TGTGCCAGCAGTCGACAGGGGAGTGACTATGGCTACACCTTC